The 17 T cell receptor beta chains in this list originate from one sample, sequenced in a study of shared clonotypes between healthy human individuals. Generated by immunoSEQ multiplex PCR, the TCRdb table keeps only in-frame clones and is missing some. The data show about 450,000 clones, about 76% seen once. Sequencing was done on a sample of PBMCs. The receptors derive from a woman between 35 and 50 years old in good health. Some clones in this sample may be carry-over from other donors' samples.

The J gene is TRBJ2-1, the V gene TRBV9; TRBD2 is a possible D gene (7 bases). CDR3 length: 16 residues. Trimming removed 4 bases from V and 3 bases from J, with 17 bases in between. CDR1 SGDLS and CDR2 YYNGEE come from the germline V gene. In nucleotides, the CDR3 is TGTGCCAGCAGCCCCGACCGGGGGGCCAGCTACAATGAGCAGTTCTTC. This translates into CASSPDRGASYNEQFF.

This rearrangement joins TRBV11-2 to TRBJ2-7; either TRBD1 or TRBD2 may fit D (5 bases each). The V end was cut by 5 bases, the J end by 7 bases, with 15 bases between. CDR3 length: 13 residues. Germline-derived CDR1 and CDR2 are SGHAT and FQNNGV. The CDR3, as DNA: TGTGCCAGCAGCCCAGGGACCTCTAGGGAGCAGTACTTC. This encodes CASSPGTSREQYF.

This clone was detected once. The V and J genes are TRBV28 and TRBJ2-1; TRBD2 matches at 9 bases. With 7 bases clipped from V and 8 bases from J, the junction kept 15 bases outside the gene matches. The CDR3 sequence is 16 residues long. Germline V gene lookup returns CDR1 MDHEN and CDR2 SYDVKM. The CDR3 DNA sequence: TGTGCCAGCACCCGGGCCACGGGGACTAGCATCTATGAGCAGTTCTTC. This codes for CASTRATGTSIYEQFF.

This chain connects TRBV5-1 to TRBJ2-1; 12 bases map to TRBD1. Germline V gene sequence: CDR1 SGHRS, CDR2 YFSETQ. The CDR3 runs 14 residues. Trimming at V came to 3 bases and at J to 8 bases, leaving 3 bases not matched to a gene. The DNA of the CDR3 is TGCGCCAGCAGCTGGGGACAGGGGGCCGATGAGCAGTTCTTC. It codes for CASSWGQGADEQFF.

This clone was recorded only once. The V gene is TRBV15, the J gene TRBJ2-4; maybe TRBD2 (7 bases). This CDR3 spans 17 amino acids. V shed 1 base and J shed 13 bases, with 26 bases lying between them. Looked up from germline, CDR1 is LNHNV and CDR2 is YYDKDF (reference sequence). The CDR3 region has the DNA TGTGCCACCAGCAGAGGGGGGGGGCGCACCGTTCAGGTAGTACAGTACTTC. Translating it yields CATSRGGGRTVQVVQYF. The entire variable domain, with the rest obtained from reference TRBV15 and TRBJ2-4, is as follows: DAMVIQNPRYQVTQFGKPVTLSCSQTLNHNVMYWYQQKSSQAPKLLFHYYDKDFNNEADTPDNFQSRRPNTSFCFLDIRSPGLGDTAMYLCATSRGGGRTVQVVQYFGAGTRLSVL.

The chain carries TRBV4-2 and TRBJ2-3; D might be TRBD1 (5 bases). Germline V gene data show CDR1 as LGHNA and CDR2 as YNFKEQ. V was pared by 1 base and J by 5 bases, with 16 bases between. The CDR3 has 16 amino acids. The CDR3 nucleotides are TGTGCCAGCAGCCAAGGGCAGGGTTTACGGCAAGATACGCAGTATTTT. It specifies CASSQGQGLRQDTQYF.

The V call is TRBV29-1, the J call TRBJ2-1; 11 bases are a match to TRBD2. In germline, CDR1 is SQVTM, CDR2 ANQGSEA. J lost 7 bases, V lost 6 bases, and 11 bases had no gene match. CDR3 size: 15 residues. CDR3: CSVEGIAGGDNEQFF. As DNA, the CDR3 is TGCAGCGTCGAGGGTATAGCGGGAGGGGATAATGAGCAGTTCTTC.

The chain recombines TRBV6-1 with TRBJ2-3; TRBD1 might be the D (5 bases). Germline V gives CDR1 MNHNS, CDR2 SASEGT. The CDR3 is 14 amino acids. With 6 bases removed from V and 0 bases from J, the gap between germline ends came to 10 bases. The CDR3 coding sequence is TGTGCCAGCAGCTCAGGGTTCAGCACAGATACGCAGTATTTT. Translation: CASSSGFSTDTQYF.

This clone was recorded once. The chain carries TRBV11-1 and TRBJ2-1, with D possibly matching TRBD2 (5 bases). Germline lookup yields CDR1 SGHAT and CDR2 FQDESV (reference sequence). This CDR3 spans 12 amino acids. The V end was cut by 4 bases, the J end by 10 bases, with 11 bases between. This CDR3 is CASSSDWEEQFF. Here the CDR3 DNA reads TGTGCCAGCAGCTCCGACTGGGAGGAGCAGTTCTTC. Full variable domain (missing parts from reference TRBV11-1 and TRBJ2-1): EAEVAQSPRYKITEKSQAVAFWCDPISGHATLYWYRQILGQGPELLVQFQDESVVDDSQLPKDRFSAERLKGVDSTLKIQPAELGDSAMYLCASSSDWEEQFFGPGTRLTVL.

The chain is built from TRBV30 and TRBJ2-1; D uncertain. Germline CDR1 and CDR2: GTSNPN and SVGIG (reference sequence). V was pared by 2 bases and J by 3 bases, with 11 bases between. The CDR3 extends over 14 amino acids. The DNA of the CDR3 is TGTGCCTGGAGTCCAGTAGGTCGCTACAATGAGCAGTTCTTC. Protein: CAWSPVGRYNEQFF.

J is TRBJ2-7 and V is TRBV5-6; 10 nucleotides align to TRBD2. Germline V gives CDR1 SGHDT, CDR2 YYEEEE. V was clipped by 4 bases and J by 6 bases; unmatched bases: 13. The CDR3 runs 16 residues. The CDR3 protein is CASSGDSSGRPLEQYF. The CDR3 region has the DNA TGTGCCAGCAGCGGGGACAGTAGCGGGAGGCCCCTCGAGCAGTACTTC.

V gene TRBV21-1 combines with J gene TRBJ1-5; the table's D call, TRBD1, was not checked against the DNA. TRBV21-1 is marked as a pseudogene. The CDR3 consists of 15 residues. CDR3 nucleotide sequence: TGTGCCAGCAGCATTGCAGGACAGGGCTTCCGGCCCCAGCATTTT. This encodes CASSIAGQGFRPQHF.

This chain joins TRBV6-6 and TRBJ1-2, with 7 nucleotides matching TRBD1. The CDR3 extends over 14 amino acids. The trim removed 2 bases at V and 4 bases at J, leaving 4 bases unmatched. CDR1 and CDR2 (germline): MNHNY, SVGAGI (reference sequence). The CDR3 here is CASSYLGQFYGYTF. The DNA for the CDR3 is TGTGCCAGCAGTTACCTGGGACAGTTCTATGGCTACACCTTC.

The gene calls are TRBV2 and TRBJ2-7; D is possibly TRBD1 or TRBD2 (5 bases each). The V gene's germline CDR1 is SNHLY and CDR2 FYNNEI. V lost 4 bases to trimming and J lost 6 bases, with 13 bases between them. CDR3 length: 13 residues. The CDR3 DNA is TGTGCCAGCAGTGTCGGGGACCTAGGCGAGCAGTACTTC. This translates into CASSVGDLGEQYF.

The V call is TRBV2, the J call TRBJ2-7; D uncertain. V dropped 3 bases and J dropped 4 bases, with 4 bases sitting between them. The CDR3 is made up of 11 amino acids. The germline gives CDR1 SNHLY, CDR2 FYNNEI. This chain's CDR3 is CASSDGYEQYF. In DNA, the CDR3 is TGTGCCAGCAGTGACGGTTACGAGCAGTACTTC.

This chain connects TRBV5-1 to TRBJ2-3, with 7 bases aligning to TRBD1. CDR1 SGHRS and CDR2 YFSETQ come from the germline V gene. The CDR3 has 16 residues. V lost 2 bases to trimming and J lost 0 bases; unmatched junction nucleotides: 6. As DNA, the CDR3 is TGCGCCAGCAGCTTTCAGGGGGTAACTAGCACAGATACGCAGTATTTT. Amino acids: CASSFQGVTSTDTQYF.

This chain connects TRBV7-9 to TRBJ2-7; a possible D gene is TRBD2 (6 bases). Trimming took 5 bases from V and 5 from J, leaving 10 bases between them. The germline gives CDR1 SEHNR, CDR2 FQNEAQ (reference sequence). The CDR3 is made up of 12 amino acids. This CDR3 is CASSQAGHEQYF. The CDR3 DNA follows: TGTGCCAGCAGCCAGGCGGGACACGAGCAGTACTTC.